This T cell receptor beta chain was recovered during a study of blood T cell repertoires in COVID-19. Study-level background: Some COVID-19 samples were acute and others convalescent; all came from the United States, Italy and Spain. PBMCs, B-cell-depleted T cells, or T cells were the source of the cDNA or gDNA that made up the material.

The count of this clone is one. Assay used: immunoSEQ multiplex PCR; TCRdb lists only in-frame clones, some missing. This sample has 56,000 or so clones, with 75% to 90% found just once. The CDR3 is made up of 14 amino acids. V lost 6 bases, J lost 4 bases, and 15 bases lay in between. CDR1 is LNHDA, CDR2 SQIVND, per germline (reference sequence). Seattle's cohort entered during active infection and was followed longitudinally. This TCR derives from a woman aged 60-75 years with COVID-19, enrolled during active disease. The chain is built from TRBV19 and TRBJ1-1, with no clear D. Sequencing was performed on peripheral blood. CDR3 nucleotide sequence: TGTGCCAGTAGCGTATTAACGGGAGGCACTGAAGCTTTCTTT. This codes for CASSVLTGGTEAFF.